The sequence of this TCR beta chain was determined in a study of T-cell reconstitution after alpha-beta-depleted transplantation in children. General study results and limits: In patients about two months after transplant, alpha-beta T cells reportedly arose from several hundred expanded graft clones. At one year after transplant, newly produced T cells mostly accounted for T-cell counts and diversity. Elevated TCRbeta diversity at day 60 was traced, in some patients, to surviving recipient T cells and thymic progenitors.

A word on this clonotype: No antigen is known for it.

The library targeted TCRbeta and was prepared with unique molecular identifiers. A single record per CDR3 protein comes from TCRdb applying MiXCR to the PCR reads. The table records roughly 98,000 distinct CDR3 sequences, 15% to 19% of them present only once. This TCR came from a male patient between 2 and 10 years old who had a stem cell transplant for acute lymphoblastic leukemia, so the T cells may come from the graft donor. The sample in question was PBMCs, mostly from graft donor cells, obtained 180 days after TCRalphabeta/CD19-depleted stem cell transplant.

The CDR3 coding sequence is TGCGCCAGCAGCCAAGACCCTACAGGAGGGGGAACCAACTACAATGAGCAGTTCTTC. This translates into CASSQDPTGGGTNYNEQFF. The chain employs TRBV4-3 and TRBJ2-1; D tentatively fits TRBD1 or TRBD2 (6 bases each). The germline V and J ends were trimmed by 0 bases and 3 bases, with 21 bases remaining between them. The CDR3 has 19 amino acids. The germline CDR1 and CDR2 sequences are LGHNA and YSLEER.